These 9 T cell receptor beta chains came from one sample sequenced in a study of cytomegalovirus exposure and HLA in healthy donors. Use of 60 Vbeta and 13 Jbeta primers characterized the PCR. Produced via immunoSEQ multiplex PCR; TCRdb's table is partial and in-frame only. The sample has about 200,000 clones; about 80% are singletons. Material for sequencing was PBMCs. Receptors originate from a girl between 5 and 17 years old in good health and CMV-seronegative.

The chain is built from TRBV6-5 and TRBJ1-6, with 9 bases identical to TRBD1. Germline CDR1 reads MNHEY; CDR2 reads SVGAGI. The CDR3 is 15 residues long. Trimming removed 2 bases from V and 9 bases from J; junction bases left unmatched: 5. This CDR3 reads CASSYGTGMVSPLHF. CDR3 in DNA: TGTGCCAGCAGTTACGGGACAGGGATGGTTTCACCCCTCCACTTT.

This chain uses TRBV7-3 with TRBJ2-1, with D possibly matching TRBD2 (5 bases). Germline V lookup: CDR1 SGHTA, CDR2 FQGTGA. The CDR3 runs to 12 residues. V shed 5 bases and J shed 8 bases, with 10 bases lying between them. CDR3: CASSPGNDEQFF. The CDR3 DNA reads TGTGCCAGCAGCCCCGGGAATGATGAGCAGTTCTTC.

This clone was seen a single time. The genes are TRBV30 and TRBJ1-5; unclear D gene. V lost 0 bases and J lost 0, with 9 bases in between. The CDR3 runs to 15 residues. The germline CDR1 and CDR2 sequences are GTSNPN and SVGIG (reference sequence). CDR3 nucleotide sequence: TGTGCCTGGAGTGTGGGCGCTTTTAGCAATCAGCCCCAGCATTTT. Translation gives CAWSVGAFSNQPQHF.

The chain recombines TRBV18 with TRBJ1-6, with D unclear. CDR3 length: 14 amino acids. CDR1 is KGHSH, CDR2 LQKENI, per germline. V dropped 2 bases and J dropped 9 bases, with 11 bases sitting between them. The CDR3 bases are TGTGCCAGCTCACCATATGTAATGTCTTCACCCCTCCACTTT. It is translated as CASSPYVMSSPLHF.

The genes are TRBV14 and TRBJ2-2; TRBD1 aligns across 7 bases. V trimming: 3 bases; J trimming: 4 bases; junction bases outside the gene matches: 11. The CDR3 is 17 residues long. Germline V lookup: CDR1 SGHDN, CDR2 FVKESK. CDR3 amino acids: CASSQRTGRLSTGELFF. CDR3 nucleotides: TGTGCCAGCAGCCAGAGGACAGGCCGTTTGAGCACCGGGGAGCTGTTTTTT.

This clone was counted between two and nine times. V usage is TRBV27 and J usage is TRBJ1-1; D unresolved. The CDR3 is 13 amino acids. CDR1 and CDR2 from the germline V gene are MNHEY and SMNVEV (reference sequence). The V gene lost 5 bases and the J gene lost 8 bases, with 15 bases spanning the gap. The CDR3 sequence: CASSPQPNSEAFF. CDR3 DNA: TGTGCCAGCAGTCCCCAACCTAACAGCGAAGCTTTCTTT.

V usage is TRBV7-6 and J usage is TRBJ2-1, with a possible D match to TRBD1 (6 bases). The germline gives CDR1 SGHVS, CDR2 FNYEAQ. V was trimmed by 3 bases and J by 15 bases, leaving 18 bases between them. This CDR3 is 13 amino acids long. The CDR3 region has the DNA TGTGCCAGCAGCTTTCGAGCGGACGACAGGCGGTTCTTC. This translates into CASSFRADDRRFF.

This clone has a single count. This chain links TRBV5-1 with TRBJ2-1; a weak D match, TRBD1 (6 bases). V lost 0 bases and J lost 5, with 9 bases in between. The CDR3 is made up of 14 amino acids. CDR1 is SGHRS and CDR2 is YFSETQ in the germline V gene. The CDR3 bases are TGCGCCAGCAGCTTGGGACAGGCGGACAATGAGCAGTTCTTC. Protein sequence: CASSLGQADNEQFF.

This chain links TRBV15 with TRBJ2-1; no firm D call. CDR1 and CDR2 from the germline V gene are LNHNV and YYDKDF (reference sequence). Trimming removed 3 bases from V and 7 bases from J, with 10 bases in between. The CDR3 is 13 residues long. The CDR3, as DNA: TGTGCCACCAGCAGGAACAGTGGAAATGAGCAGTTCTTC. Its protein product is CATSRNSGNEQFF.